This T cell receptor (beta chain) was sequenced in a study of cytomegalovirus exposure and HLA in healthy donors. Researchers ran the PCR with 60 Vbeta and 13 Jbeta primers. Produced via immunoSEQ multiplex PCR; TCRdb's table is partial and in-frame only. Here the sample spans about 120,000 clones, around 78% being singletons. Sequenced material: PBMCs. The sequence came from a woman aged 40-49 years in good health and CMV-seronegative.

CDR3 amino acids: CASSYPSAPRASYNEQFF. The CDR3, as DNA: TGCGCCAGCAGTTATCCTAGCGCACCTAGGGCCTCCTACAATGAGCAGTTCTTC. The V gene is TRBV5-1, the J gene TRBJ2-1; D is possibly TRBD2 (6 bases). The V end was cut by 5 bases, the J end by 0 bases, with 21 bases between. CDR3 length equals 18 residues. Germline V gives CDR1 SGHRS, CDR2 YFSETQ.